The 6 T cell receptor beta chains below all came from one sample that was sequenced in a study of blood T cell repertoires in COVID-19. Some clones are missing from TCRdb's copy, which holds only in-frame ones; the method was immunoSEQ multiplex PCR. In the table there are about 250,000 clones, approximately 86% of which are singletons. The material sequenced was peripheral blood. Every receptor here comes from an older woman who had recovered from COVID-19.

Here the CDR3 DNA reads TGTGCCAGCAGCTTGCGAGCTAGCGGATTATACGAGCAGTACTTC. Translating it yields CASSLRASGLYEQYF. This chain links TRBV5-4 with TRBJ2-7, with 7 bases aligning to TRBD2. With 1 base clipped from V and 4 bases from J, the junction kept 8 bases outside the gene matches. Germline V CDR1 and CDR2: SGHNT, YYREEE (reference sequence). The CDR3 contains 15 residues.

This chain joins TRBV5-6 and TRBJ1-1; D ambiguous. The germline CDR1 and CDR2 sequences are SGHDT and YYEEEE. V shed 0 bases and J shed 6 bases, with 9 bases lying between them. The CDR3 has 13 amino acids. The CDR3 sequence is CASSLASGAEAFF. The CDR3 coding sequence is TGTGCCAGCAGCTTGGCATCTGGAGCTGAAGCTTTCTTT.

The chain links TRBV2 to TRBJ1-1, with D possibly being TRBD1 (6 bases). The germline gives CDR1 SNHLY, CDR2 FYNNEI. This CDR3 spans 13 amino acids. V was clipped by 8 bases and J by 5 bases, with 15 bases between them. CDR3 nucleotides: TGTGCCAGCTCCCAGGGGAGGGGAACTGAAGCTTTCTTT. Amino acid sequence: CASSQGRGTEAFF.

The rearrangement joins TRBV18 to TRBJ2-3; 7 bases match TRBD2. The length of the CDR3 is 15 residues. V trimming: 3 bases; J trimming: 5 bases; junction bases outside the gene matches: 8. Germline V CDR1 and CDR2: KGHSH, LQKENI. The CDR3 loop reads CASSPAGVFRDTQYF. CDR3 nucleotide sequence: TGTGCCAGCTCACCGGCGGGGGTGTTTCGAGATACGCAGTATTTT.

V gene TRBV7-9 combines with J gene TRBJ2-5; D remains unclear. The CDR3 extends over 12 amino acids. Germline CDR1 is SEHNR and CDR2 is FQNEAQ (reference sequence). The ends were cut back, 3 bases at V and 5 bases at J, with 7 bases in the middle. The CDR3 loop is CASSFARETQYF. The CDR3 coding sequence is TGTGCCAGCAGCTTTGCTAGGGAGACCCAGTACTTC.

The J gene is TRBJ2-5, the V gene TRBV6-1; TRBD2 agrees at 7 bases. V shed 4 bases, J shed 1 base, and the junction held 9 bases outside the gene matches. Germline CDR1 is MNHNS and CDR2 is SASEGT. CDR3 length: 16 residues. The DNA of the CDR3 is TGTGCCAGCAGTGTTTATAGCGGGCGACTCCAAGAGACCCAGTACTTC. This gives the protein CASSVYSGRLQETQYF.